These 18 T cell receptor beta chains came from one sample sequenced in a study of human T cells and chemical hapten exposure. TCRdb passed the RACE reads through MiXCR, listing each CDR3 protein once. The sample includes 75,000 to 100,000 distinct CDR3 sequences, 9.3% of them seen just once. Stated time point: patch test 2, 6 weeks after DPC sensitization. Described treatment: therapeutic diphenylcyclopropenone sensitization with weekly scalp DPC. The sample consisted of whole blood, taken in connection with sensitization to the hapten diphenylcyclopropenone (DPC). These receptors were collected from a woman aged 40-49 years with alopecia areata. Some clones in this sample may be carry-over from other donors' samples.

This clonotype turned up a few times. The chain is built from TRBV28 and TRBJ2-7, with unresolved D. CDR3 length equals 12 residues. The germline gives CDR1 MDHEN, CDR2 SYDVKM. The V end was cut by 6 bases, the J end by 1 base, with 7 bases between. CDR3 region: CASRGKSYEQYF. CDR3 in DNA: TGTGCCAGCAGGGGAAAGTCCTACGAGCAGTACTTC.

This clonotype was seen a few times. The V and J genes are TRBV20-1 and TRBJ2-4; D is unclear. Trimming removed 5 bases from V and 2 bases from J, with 16 bases in between. CDR1 and CDR2 from the germline V gene are DFQATT and SNEGSKA (reference sequence). There are 15 residues in the CDR3. DNA of the CDR3: TGCAGTGCTTACGACGGCGTGGGATCCAAAAACATTCAGTACTTC. Translated: CSAYDGVGSKNIQYF.

The gene calls are TRBV7-8 and TRBJ2-1; perhaps TRBD2 as D (5 bases). Trimming removed 5 bases at V and 2 bases at J, with 10 bases between. The CDR3 is made up of 14 amino acids. The V gene's germline CDR1 is SGHVS and CDR2 FQNEAQ. CDR3 residues: CASSESGPYNEQFF. In DNA form, the CDR3 reads TGTGCCAGCAGCGAGAGCGGACCCTACAATGAGCAGTTCTTC.

The V and J genes are TRBV5-4 and TRBJ1-3, with TRBD1 as a possible D gene (6 bases). This CDR3 has 16 amino acids. V shed 3 bases and J shed 0 bases, with 13 bases lying between them. Germline CDR1 and CDR2: SGHNT and YYREEE (reference sequence). CDR3 DNA: TGTGCCAGCAGCTCCGGACAGCACCTCTCTGGAAACACCATATATTTT. Protein: CASSSGQHLSGNTIYF.

This clonotype was recorded at least ten times. V gene TRBV25-1 combines with J gene TRBJ2-2; the match to TRBD2 covers 10 bases. V was clipped by 5 bases and J by 5 bases; unmatched bases: 14. Germline V CDR1 and CDR2: MGHDK, SYGVNS. The CDR3 sequence is 18 residues long. The CDR3 reads CASSKSPLAGVGTGELFF. The CDR3 DNA sequence: TGTGCCAGCAGTAAATCCCCGCTAGCGGGAGTCGGGACCGGGGAGCTGTTTTTT.

There are many counts of this clonotype. The DNA for the CDR3 is TGTGCCAGTAGTCCCGGGCGGACCGGGGAGCTGTTTTTT. Translated, it gives CASSPGRTGELFF. This sequence joins TRBV19 and TRBJ2-2; D ambiguous. V was trimmed by 5 bases and J by 5 bases, leaving 9 bases between them. The CDR3 contains 13 residues. Germline V gene data show CDR1 as LNHDA and CDR2 as SQIVND (reference sequence).

The chain uses TRBV4-2 and TRBJ2-3; 10 nucleotides align to TRBD1. Trimming removed 1 base from V and 5 bases from J; junction bases left unmatched: 3. CDR1 is LGHNA and CDR2 is YNFKEQ in the germline V gene. The CDR3 has 15 residues. CDR3 in amino acids: CASSQGGQGVDTQYF. The DNA of the CDR3 is TGTGCCAGCAGCCAAGGAGGACAGGGGGTAGATACGCAGTATTTT.

This clonotype was recorded at least ten times. The J gene is TRBJ2-2, the V gene TRBV29-1; 11 nucleotides match TRBD1. The CDR3 spans 14 residues. The V gene end was trimmed by 7 bases and the J gene end by 4 bases; junction bases not matched to a gene: 5. In germline, CDR1 is SQVTM, CDR2 ANQGSEA. CDR3 nucleotide sequence: TGCAGCGCTGCCGGGACAGGGGGCACCGGGGAGCTGTTTTTT. This encodes CSAAGTGGTGELFF.

In its sample, this clonotype was seen many times. The rearrangement links TRBV5-4 to TRBJ2-3, with TRBD2 matching over 7 bases. Germline CDR1 SGHNT, CDR2 YYREEE (reference sequence). Germline trimming cut 5 bases from V and 1 base from J; bases unmatched to any gene: 1. There are 13 residues in the CDR3. The CDR3 region has the DNA TGTGCCAGCAGGGGGGGGGGCACAGATACGCAGTATTTT. This gives the protein CASRGGGTDTQYF.

This clonotype showed up just a few times. This sequence joins TRBV7-9 and TRBJ1-1; a weak D match, TRBD1 (5 bases). With 0 bases removed from V and 7 bases from J, the gap between germline ends came to 12 bases. The germline CDR1 and CDR2 sequences are SEHNR and FQNEAQ (reference sequence). The CDR3 length is 14 residues. DNA for the CDR3: TGTGCCAGCAGCTTAGCATTAGGGGCCGATGAAGCTTTCTTT. Its translation is CASSLALGADEAFF.

This clonotype was seen many times. Relative to the germline gene, one junction end is altered; a read error may explain this. The rearrangement uses TRBV6-6 and TRBJ2-3, with TRBD1 matching over 8 bases. The CDR3 is 17 amino acids. The germline gives CDR1 MNHNY, CDR2 SVGAGI (reference sequence). As DNA, the CDR3 is TGTGCCAGCAGTTACTCGAGCCGGGACAGGCGCACGGATACGCAGTATTTT. Its protein is CASSYSSRDRRTDTQYF.

This clonotype was counted at least ten times. J is TRBJ2-7 and V is TRBV7-2, with 8 positions matching TRBD1. The germline gives CDR1 SGHTA, CDR2 FQGNSA. The CDR3 has 12 residues. The ends lost 3 bases at V and 7 bases at J; junction bases unmatched: 2. CDR3 DNA: TGTGCCAGCAGCTTCAGGGGGCGGGAGCAGTACTTC. Protein product: CASSFRGREQYF.

This clonotype was seen only a few times. This chain joins TRBV12-3 or TRBV12-4 and TRBJ1-2; possibly TRBD1 for D (6 bases). CDR3 length equals 16 residues. V lost 6 bases and J lost 4, with 21 bases in between. The CDR3 nucleotides are TGTGCCAGCAGCGCCCGAGGACAGACCAAGAGCTATGGCTACACCTTC. Translated, it gives CASSARGQTKSYGYTF.

This chain links TRBV5-4 with TRBJ2-1; TRBD2 is a possible D gene (5 bases). This CDR3 has 15 residues. V was shortened by 4 bases and J by 0 bases, with 11 bases between the two germline ends. CDR1 and CDR2 (germline): SGHNT, YYREEE (reference sequence). The CDR3, as DNA: TGTGCCAGCAGCGCGCGGGCGAGCTCCTACAATGAGCAGTTCTTC. Its protein product is CASSARASSYNEQFF.

The chain has TRBV28 and TRBJ2-1; D call uncertain. The CDR3 contains 11 residues. Germline CDR1 and CDR2: MDHEN and SYDVKM. V shed 3 bases and J shed 8 bases, with 5 bases lying between them. CDR3 in DNA: TGTGCCAGCAGTTTGGGCCATGAGCAGTTCTTC. Translating it yields CASSLGHEQFF.

The gene calls are TRBV11-2 and TRBJ2-7; D uncertain. Trimming stripped 0 bases from V and 6 bases from J, with 9 bases between. CDR3 length: 13 amino acids. Germline CDR1 SGHAT, CDR2 FQNNGV. The CDR3: CASSLEGFGEQYF. In DNA, the CDR3 is TGTGCCAGCAGCTTAGAAGGGTTCGGCGAGCAGTACTTC.

CDR3 coding DNA: TGCAGTGCAGGCCTTCAGGGTAACTACGAGCAGTACTTC. Protein: CSAGLQGNYEQYF. This sequence joins TRBV20-1 and TRBJ2-7, with D possibly being TRBD1 (5 bases). The CDR3 contains 13 residues. The V end lost 6 bases, the J end lost 3 bases, and 15 bases lay between the germline ends. Germline CDR1 reads DFQATT; CDR2 reads SNEGSKA (reference sequence).

This clonotype appeared a few times. The V gene is TRBV11-3, the J gene TRBJ2-6; possible D gene TRBD1, 5 bases. Trimming took off 5 bases at V and 1 base at J, with 9 bases between the two ends. This CDR3 contains 15 residues. The germline CDR1 and CDR2 sequences are SGHNT and YENEEA. CDR3: CASSAGNSGANVLTF. In DNA, the CDR3 is TGTGCCAGCAGCGCAGGGAATTCTGGGGCCAACGTCCTGACTTTC.